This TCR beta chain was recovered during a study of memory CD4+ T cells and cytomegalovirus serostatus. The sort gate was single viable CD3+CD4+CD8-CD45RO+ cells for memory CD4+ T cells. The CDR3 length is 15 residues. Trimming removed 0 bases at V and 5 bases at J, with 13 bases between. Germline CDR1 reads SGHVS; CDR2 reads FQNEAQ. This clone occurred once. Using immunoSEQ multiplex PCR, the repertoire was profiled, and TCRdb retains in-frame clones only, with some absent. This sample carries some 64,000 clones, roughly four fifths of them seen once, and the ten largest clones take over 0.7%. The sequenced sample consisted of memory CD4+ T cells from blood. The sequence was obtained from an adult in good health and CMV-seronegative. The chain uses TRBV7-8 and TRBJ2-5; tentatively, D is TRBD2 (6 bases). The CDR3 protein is CASSLAHGSGETQYF. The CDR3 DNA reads TGTGCCAGCAGCTTAGCGCACGGGAGCGGGGAGACCCAGTACTTC.